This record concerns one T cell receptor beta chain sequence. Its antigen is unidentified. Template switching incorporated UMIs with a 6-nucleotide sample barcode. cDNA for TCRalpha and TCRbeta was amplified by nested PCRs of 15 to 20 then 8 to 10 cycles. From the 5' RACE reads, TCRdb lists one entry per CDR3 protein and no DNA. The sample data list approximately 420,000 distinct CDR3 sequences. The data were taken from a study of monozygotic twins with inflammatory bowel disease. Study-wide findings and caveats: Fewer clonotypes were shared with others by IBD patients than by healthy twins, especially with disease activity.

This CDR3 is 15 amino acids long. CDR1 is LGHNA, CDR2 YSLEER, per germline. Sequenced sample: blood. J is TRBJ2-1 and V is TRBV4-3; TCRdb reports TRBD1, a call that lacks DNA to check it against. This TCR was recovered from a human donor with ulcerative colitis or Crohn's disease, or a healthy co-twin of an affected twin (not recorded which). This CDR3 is CASSQGSRADNEQFF.